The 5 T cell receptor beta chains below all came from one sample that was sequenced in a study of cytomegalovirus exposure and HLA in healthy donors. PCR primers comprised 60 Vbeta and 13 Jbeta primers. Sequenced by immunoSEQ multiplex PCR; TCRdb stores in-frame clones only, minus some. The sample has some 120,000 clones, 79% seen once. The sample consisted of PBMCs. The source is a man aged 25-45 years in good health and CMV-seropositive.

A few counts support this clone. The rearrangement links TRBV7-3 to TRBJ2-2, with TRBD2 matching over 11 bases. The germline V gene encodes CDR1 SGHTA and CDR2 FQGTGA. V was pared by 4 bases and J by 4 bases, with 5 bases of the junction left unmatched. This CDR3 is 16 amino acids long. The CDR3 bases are TGTGCCAGCAGCTCCGATAGCGGGGGGGCCACCGGGGAGCTGTTTTTT. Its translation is CASSSDSGGATGELFF.

The CDR3 here is CASNPGGSSYGYTF. CDR3 nucleotides: TGTGCCAGTAACCCAGGGGGGTCAAGCTATGGCTACACCTTC. The chain links TRBV19 to TRBJ1-2; 7 bases line up with TRBD1. The V segment lost 7 bases and the J segment 4 bases; nucleotides outside the gene matches: 9. This CDR3 contains 14 residues. The germline CDR1 and CDR2 sequences are LNHDA and SQIVND (reference sequence).

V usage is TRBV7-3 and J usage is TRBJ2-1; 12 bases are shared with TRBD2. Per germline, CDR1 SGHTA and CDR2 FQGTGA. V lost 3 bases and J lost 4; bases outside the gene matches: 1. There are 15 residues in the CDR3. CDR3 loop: CASSFGTSGYNEQFF. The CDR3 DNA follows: TGTGCCAGCAGCTTCGGGACTAGCGGGTACAATGAGCAGTTCTTC.

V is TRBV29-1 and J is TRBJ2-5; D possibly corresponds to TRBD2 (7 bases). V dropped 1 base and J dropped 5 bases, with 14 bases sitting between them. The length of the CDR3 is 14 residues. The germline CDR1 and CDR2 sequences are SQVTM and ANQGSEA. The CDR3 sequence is CSVEGPGRGETQYF. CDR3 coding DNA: TGCAGCGTTGAAGGCCCGGGGAGGGGGGAGACCCAGTACTTC.

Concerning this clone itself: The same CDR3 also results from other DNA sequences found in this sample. This CDR3 reads CASSLRGGTEAFF. DNA of the CDR3: TGTGCCAGCAGCTTAAGAGGGGGCACTGAAGCTTTCTTT. This chain uses TRBV7-3 with TRBJ1-1; D perhaps matches TRBD1 (6 bases). The CDR3 contains 13 residues. V was cut by 1 base and J by 4 bases, with 7 bases left in between. Germline-derived CDR1 and CDR2 are SGHTA and FQGTGA. Drawing the rest from reference TRBV7-3 and TRBJ1-1, the complete variable domain is GAGVSQTPSNKVTEKGKYVELRCDPISGHTALYWYRQSLGQGPEFLIYFQGTGAADDSGLPNDRFFAVRPEGSVSTLKIQRTERGDSAVYLCASSLRGGTEAFFGQGTRLTVV.